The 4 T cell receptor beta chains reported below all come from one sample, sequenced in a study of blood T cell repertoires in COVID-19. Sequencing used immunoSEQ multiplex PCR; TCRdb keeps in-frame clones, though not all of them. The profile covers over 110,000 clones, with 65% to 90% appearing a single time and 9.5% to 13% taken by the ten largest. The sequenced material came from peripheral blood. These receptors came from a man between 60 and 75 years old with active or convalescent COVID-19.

The CDR3: CASSYLLFSGNYNEQFF. The CDR3 bases are TGTGCCAGCAGTTACCTCCTGTTTAGCGGGAACTACAATGAGCAGTTCTTC. This chain links TRBV27 with TRBJ2-1; 8 bases agree with TRBD2. This CDR3 has 17 residues. V shed 4 bases and J 3 bases; nucleotides not matched to a gene: 11. Germline V gene sequence: CDR1 MNHEY, CDR2 SMNVEV (reference sequence).

CDR3 in DNA: TGTGCCAGCAGATACAGCGGGGAGCAGTTCTTC. Encoded protein: CASRYSGEQFF. V usage is TRBV11-2 and J usage is TRBJ2-1; D may be TRBD2 (6 bases). The V end lost 6 bases, the J end lost 10 bases, and 10 bases lay between the germline ends. Per the germline V gene, CDR1 is SGHAT and CDR2 is FQNNGV. The CDR3 runs 11 residues.

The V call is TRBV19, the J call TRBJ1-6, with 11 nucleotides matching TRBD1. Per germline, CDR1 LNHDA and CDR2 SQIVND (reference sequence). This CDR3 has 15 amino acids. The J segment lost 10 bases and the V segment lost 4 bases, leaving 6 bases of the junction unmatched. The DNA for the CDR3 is TGTGCCAGTAGTAAAGGACAGGGGGCGCGATCACCCCTCCACTTT. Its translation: CASSKGQGARSPLHF.

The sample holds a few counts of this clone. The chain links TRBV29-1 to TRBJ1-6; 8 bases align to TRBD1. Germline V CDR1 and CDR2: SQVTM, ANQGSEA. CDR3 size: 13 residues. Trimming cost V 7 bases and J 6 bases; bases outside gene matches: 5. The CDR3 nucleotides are TGCAGCGCCAAAGGACAGGGTAATTCACCCCTCCACTTT. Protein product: CSAKGQGNSPLHF.